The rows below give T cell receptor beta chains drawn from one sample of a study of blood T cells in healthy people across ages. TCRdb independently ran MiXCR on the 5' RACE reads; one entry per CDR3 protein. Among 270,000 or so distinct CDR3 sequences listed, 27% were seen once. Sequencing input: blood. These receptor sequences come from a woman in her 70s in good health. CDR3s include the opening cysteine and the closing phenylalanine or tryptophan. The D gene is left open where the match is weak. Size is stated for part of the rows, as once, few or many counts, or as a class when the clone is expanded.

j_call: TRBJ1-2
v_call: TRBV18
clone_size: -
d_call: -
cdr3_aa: CASSPTTGELDGYTF
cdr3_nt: TGTGCCAGCTCACCAACTACGGGGGAACTGGATGGCTACACCTTC

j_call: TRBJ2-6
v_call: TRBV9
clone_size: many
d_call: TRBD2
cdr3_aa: CASSVEVSGSTSGANVLTF
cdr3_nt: TGTGCCAGCAGCGTAGAGGTTAGCGGGTCTACCTCTGGGGCCAACGTCCTGACTTTC

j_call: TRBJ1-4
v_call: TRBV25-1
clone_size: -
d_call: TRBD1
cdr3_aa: CASSPSGTGGFGEKLFF
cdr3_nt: TGTGCCAGCAGTCCTAGTGGAACAGGGGGCTTTGGAGAAAAACTGTTTTTT

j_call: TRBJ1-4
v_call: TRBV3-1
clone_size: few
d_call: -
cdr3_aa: CASSQDRAGAGKLFF
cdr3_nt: TGTGCCAGCAGCCAAGATCGAGCGGGGGCGGGGAAGCTGTTTTTT

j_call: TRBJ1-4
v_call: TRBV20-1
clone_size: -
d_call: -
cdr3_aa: CSALRGAAEKLFF
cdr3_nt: TGCAGTGCCCTCCGGGGGGCGGCTGAAAAACTGTTTTTT

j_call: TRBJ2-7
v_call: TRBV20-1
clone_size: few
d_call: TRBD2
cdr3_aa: CSAPVGTSGYEQYF
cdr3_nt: TGCAGTGCTCCAGTGGGGACTAGCGGTTACGAGCAGTACTTC

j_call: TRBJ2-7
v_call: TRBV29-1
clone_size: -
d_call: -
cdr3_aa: CSVGVLINEQYF
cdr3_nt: TGCAGCGTGGGGGTCCTAATCAACGAGCAGTACTTC

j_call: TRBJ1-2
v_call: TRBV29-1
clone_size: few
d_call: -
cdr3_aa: CSVEATGFRDYTF
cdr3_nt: TGCAGCGTTGAAGCGACAGGATTCCGGGACTACACCTTC

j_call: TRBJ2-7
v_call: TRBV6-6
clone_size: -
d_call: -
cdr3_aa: CASSYVTGYEQYF
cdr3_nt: TGTGCCAGCAGTTACGTAACAGGCTACGAGCAGTACTTC

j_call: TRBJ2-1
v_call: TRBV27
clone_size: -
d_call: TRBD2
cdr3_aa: CASSSLAGALNEQFF
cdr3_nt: TGTGCCAGCAGTTCACTCGCGGGAGCCTTAAATGAGCAGTTCTTC

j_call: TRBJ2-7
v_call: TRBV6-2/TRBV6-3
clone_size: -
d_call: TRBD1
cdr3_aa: CASLDREREQYF
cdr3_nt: TGTGCCAGCCTAGACAGGGAAAGGGAGCAGTACTTC

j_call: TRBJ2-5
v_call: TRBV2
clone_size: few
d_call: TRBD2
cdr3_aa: CASNRGAGEETQYF
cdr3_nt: TGTGCCAGCAACCGGGGCGCGGGGGAAGAGACCCAGTACTTC

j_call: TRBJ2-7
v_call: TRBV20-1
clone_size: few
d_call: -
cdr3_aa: CSATDLNSYEQYF
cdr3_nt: TGCAGTGCTACAGACTTAAATTCCTACGAGCAGTACTTC

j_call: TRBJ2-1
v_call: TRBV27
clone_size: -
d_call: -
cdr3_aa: CASSSARGYNEQFF
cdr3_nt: TGTGCCAGCAGTTCAGCGCGGGGTTACAATGAGCAGTTCTTC

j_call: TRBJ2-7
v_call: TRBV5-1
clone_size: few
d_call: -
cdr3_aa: CASSLEPSGLYEQYF
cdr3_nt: TGCGCCAGCAGCTTGGAGCCCAGCGGGTTGTACGAGCAGTACTTC

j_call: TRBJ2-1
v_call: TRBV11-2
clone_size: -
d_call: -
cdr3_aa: CASRTEGIMQFF
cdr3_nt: TGTGCCAGCAGAACAGAGGGGATTATGCAGTTCTTC

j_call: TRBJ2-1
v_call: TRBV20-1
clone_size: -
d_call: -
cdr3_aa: CSAYRPASSYNEQFF
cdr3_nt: TGCAGTGCTTACCGTCCAGCGTCGTCCTACAATGAGCAGTTCTTC

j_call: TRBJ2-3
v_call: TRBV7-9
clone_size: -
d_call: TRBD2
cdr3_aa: CASSLRLAGSIDTQYF
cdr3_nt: TGTGCCAGCAGCTTACGCCTAGCGGGAAGTATAGATACGCAGTATTTT

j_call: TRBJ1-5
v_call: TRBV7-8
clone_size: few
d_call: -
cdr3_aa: CASSLGDTGVEPPHF
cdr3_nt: TGTGCCAGCAGCTTAGGGGACACCGGGGTCGAGCCCCCGCATTTT

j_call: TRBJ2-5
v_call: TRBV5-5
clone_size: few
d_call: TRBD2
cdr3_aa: CASSNLAGGLPETQYF
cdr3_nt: TGTGCCAGCAGCAATCTAGCGGGAGGTCTTCCAGAGACCCAGTACTTC

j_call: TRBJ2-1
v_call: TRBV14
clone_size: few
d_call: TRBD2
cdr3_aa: CASSQPKGSGRAHNEQFF
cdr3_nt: TGTGCCAGCAGCCAACCGAAAGGTAGCGGGAGGGCCCACAATGAGCAGTTCTTC

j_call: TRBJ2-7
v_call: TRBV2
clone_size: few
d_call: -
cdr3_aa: CATTLGGVADEQYF
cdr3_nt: TGCGCCACCACGTTGGGCGGGGTTGCGGACGAGCAGTACTTC

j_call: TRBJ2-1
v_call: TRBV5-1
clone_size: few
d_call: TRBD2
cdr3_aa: CASSLELAGVNEQFF
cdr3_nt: TGCGCCAGCAGCTTGGAATTAGCGGGAGTCAATGAGCAGTTCTTC

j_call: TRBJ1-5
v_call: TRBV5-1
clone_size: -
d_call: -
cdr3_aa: CASSLEGRDQPQHF
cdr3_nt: TGCGCCAGCAGCTTGGAAGGTCGGGATCAGCCCCAGCATTTT

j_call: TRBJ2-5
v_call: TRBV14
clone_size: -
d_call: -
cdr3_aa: CASSQGDLALGETQYF
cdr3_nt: TGTGCCAGCAGCCAAGGTGATCTAGCATTGGGCGAGACCCAGTACTTC

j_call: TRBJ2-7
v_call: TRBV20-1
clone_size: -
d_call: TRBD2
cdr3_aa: CSARGPWEGQTYEQYF
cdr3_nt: TGCAGTGCTAGGGGACCCTGGGAGGGCCAAACCTACGAGCAGTACTTC

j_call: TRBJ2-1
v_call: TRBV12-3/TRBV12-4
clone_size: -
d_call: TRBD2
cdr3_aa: CASRRTSGTEQFF
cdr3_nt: TGTGCCAGCAGGAGGACTAGCGGGACAGAGCAGTTCTTC

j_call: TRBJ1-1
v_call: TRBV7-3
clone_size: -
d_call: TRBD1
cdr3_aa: CASSGTGEAFF
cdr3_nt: TGTGCCAGCAGTGGGACAGGTGAAGCTTTCTTT

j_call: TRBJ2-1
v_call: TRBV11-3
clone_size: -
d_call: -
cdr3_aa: CASSLDESGLEQFF
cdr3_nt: TGTGCCAGCAGCTTAGATGAGAGTGGTCTAGAGCAGTTCTTC

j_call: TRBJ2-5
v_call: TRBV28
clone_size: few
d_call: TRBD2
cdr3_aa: CASSAGLAGGPRETQYF
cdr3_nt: TGTGCCAGCAGTGCCGGACTAGCGGGAGGGCCGAGGGAGACCCAGTACTTC

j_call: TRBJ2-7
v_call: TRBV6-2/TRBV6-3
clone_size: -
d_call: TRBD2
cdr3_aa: CASSYSRTSGWQSTSYEQYF
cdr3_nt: TGTGCCAGCAGTTACTCAAGGACTAGCGGGTGGCAATCTACTTCCTACGAGCAGTACTTC

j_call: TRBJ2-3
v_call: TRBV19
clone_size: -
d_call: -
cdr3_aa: CASSARRDTQYF
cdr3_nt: TGTGCCAGTAGTGCCAGGAGGGATACGCAGTATTTT

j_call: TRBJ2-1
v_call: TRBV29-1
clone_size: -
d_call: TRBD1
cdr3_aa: CSVLGTGTGSLF
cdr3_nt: TGCAGCGTTTTGGGGACCGGGACAGGGTCCCTCTTC

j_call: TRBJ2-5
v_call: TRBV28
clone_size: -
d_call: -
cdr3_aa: CASSWMETQYF
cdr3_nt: TGTGCCAGCAGCTGGATGGAGACCCAGTACTTC

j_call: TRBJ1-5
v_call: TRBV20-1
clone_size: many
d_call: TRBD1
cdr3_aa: CSARPQGTVNNQPQHF
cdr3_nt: TGCAGTGCTAGACCTCAGGGGACAGTGAACAATCAGCCCCAGCATTTT

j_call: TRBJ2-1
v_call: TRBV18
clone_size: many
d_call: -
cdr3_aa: CASSPLGTGGSYNEQFF
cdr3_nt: TGTGCCAGCTCACCGCTCGGGACTGGGGGCTCCTACAATGAGCAGTTCTTC

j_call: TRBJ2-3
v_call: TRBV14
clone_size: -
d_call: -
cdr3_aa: CASSQDRSADTQYF
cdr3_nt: TGTGCCAGCAGCCAAGATCGTAGCGCAGATACGCAGTATTTT

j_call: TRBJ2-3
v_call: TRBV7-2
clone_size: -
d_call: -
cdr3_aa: CASSLAMNRASDTQYF
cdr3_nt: TGTGCCAGCAGCTTAGCTATGAATAGGGCCTCAGATACGCAGTATTTT

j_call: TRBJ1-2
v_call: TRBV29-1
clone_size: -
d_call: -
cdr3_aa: CSVGGGVNYGYTF
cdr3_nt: TGCAGCGTTGGAGGGGGGGTTAACTATGGCTACACCTTC

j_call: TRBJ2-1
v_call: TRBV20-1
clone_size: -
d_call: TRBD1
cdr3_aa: CSAERTGSLDEQFF
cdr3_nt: TGCAGTGCCGAGCGGACAGGGAGCCTCGATGAGCAGTTCTTC

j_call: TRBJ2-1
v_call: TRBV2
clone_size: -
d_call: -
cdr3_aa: CASRETDTTSFF
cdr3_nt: TGTGCCAGCAGGGAAACGGACACAACCTCGTTCTTC

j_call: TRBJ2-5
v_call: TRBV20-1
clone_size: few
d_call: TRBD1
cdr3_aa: CSARLPGTAQETQYF
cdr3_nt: TGCAGTGCTAGATTACCAGGGACAGCCCAAGAGACCCAGTACTTC

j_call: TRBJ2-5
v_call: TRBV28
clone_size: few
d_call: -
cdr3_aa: CASSLWRETQYF
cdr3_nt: TGTGCCAGCAGTTTATGGCGGGAGACCCAGTACTTC

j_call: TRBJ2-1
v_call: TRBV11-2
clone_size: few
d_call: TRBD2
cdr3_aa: CANSARTNGRTYNEQFF
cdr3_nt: TGTGCCAACAGCGCCCGGACTAACGGGAGGACCTACAATGAGCAGTTCTTC

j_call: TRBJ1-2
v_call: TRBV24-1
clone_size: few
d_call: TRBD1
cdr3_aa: CATSTGTYSPRGYTF
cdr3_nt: TGTGCCACTTCGACAGGGACTTACTCCCCCCGTGGCTACACCTTC

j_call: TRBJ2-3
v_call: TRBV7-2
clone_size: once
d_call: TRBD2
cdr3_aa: CASSLLAGADTQYF
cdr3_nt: TGTGCCAGCAGCCTCCTAGCGGGCGCAGATACGCAGTATTTT

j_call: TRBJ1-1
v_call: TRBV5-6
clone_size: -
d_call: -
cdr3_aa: CASSLLMMNTEAFF
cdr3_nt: TGTGCCAGCAGCTTACTGATGATGAACACTGAAGCTTTCTTT

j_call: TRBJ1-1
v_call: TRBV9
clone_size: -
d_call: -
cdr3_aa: CASSPRQVLNTEAFF
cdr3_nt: TGTGCCAGCAGCCCCCGACAGGTTTTGAACACTGAAGCTTTCTTT